This T cell receptor (beta chain) was found in a study of blood T cell repertoires in COVID-19. About the research overall: Acute-phase and convalescent COVID-19 samples originated in the United States, Italy and Spain.

Cohorts were assigned according to the clinical history that participants reported. Donors of Cohort 3 who recovered were those that had two negative PCRs, clearance, or symptom resolution. Authors' methods: The assay estimated nucleated cells by amplifying reference gene primers. This table comes from immunoSEQ multiplex PCR, and its TCRdb copy is limited to in-frame clones, with some not included. Clone size and V and J calls were adopted from that table, with D and trimming inferred from the DNA. The sample has about 240,000 clones; 75% to 90% are singletons. V was trimmed by 1 base and J by 1 base, leaving 10 bases between them. The CDR3 totals 15 residues. Per germline, CDR1 SGHVS and CDR2 FQNEAQ.

The V gene is TRBV7-8, the J gene TRBJ1-1; a possible D gene is TRBD1 (5 bases). This clonotype originated in a woman aged 25 to 39 who had recovered from COVID-19. The source material was PBMCs or T cells enriched from blood (not recorded which). The CDR3: CASSLGARANTEAFF. The CDR3 DNA follows: TGTGCCAGCAGCTTAGGCGCCAGGGCGAACACTGAAGCTTTCTTT.